The sequence of this T cell receptor beta chain was determined in a study of T-cell reconstitution after alpha-beta-depleted transplantation in children. CDR3 length: 15 amino acids. The germline V gene encodes CDR1 SGHDN and CDR2 FVKESK. The germline V and J ends were trimmed by 6 bases and 8 bases, with 20 bases remaining between them. This sample's TCRbeta library carried unique molecular identifier barcodes. Using its own MiXCR run on the PCR reads, TCRdb lists one record per CDR3 protein. The sample lists 4,000 or so distinct CDR3 sequences, under 25% occurring once. This TCR came from a boy younger than two who had a stem cell transplant for acute myeloid leukemia, so the T cells may come from the graft donor. The chain recombines TRBV14 with TRBJ2-1; D may be TRBD1 (6 bases). The sequenced sample was PBMCs, mostly from graft donor cells, obtained 60 days after TCRalphabeta/CD19-depleted stem cell transplant. CDR3 protein: CASRPKGVGQDEQFF. CDR3 coding DNA: TGTGCCAGCAGACCGAAGGGGGTGGGGCAAGATGAGCAGTTCTTC.